These 2 T cell receptor beta chains were sequenced from one sample in a study of blood T cell repertoires in COVID-19. Sequencing was performed with immunoSEQ multiplex PCR; in TCRdb, only in-frame clones are kept and a portion is missing. Of hundreds of thousands of clones detected, 88% appear once; the ten largest clones hold 1%. Sequencing was done on a sample of PBMCs or T cells enriched from blood (not recorded which). All receptors come from a woman in her twenties or thirties who had recovered from COVID-19.

The chain links TRBV13 to TRBJ1-2; D is ambiguous. The CDR3 sequence is 13 residues long. V was cut by 5 bases and J by 4 bases, with 11 bases left in between. Germline loops: CDR1 PRHDT, CDR2 FYEKMQ (reference sequence). CDR3 loop: CASSPTDSYGYTF. The CDR3 nucleotides read TGTGCCAGCAGCCCGACGGACTCCTATGGCTACACCTTC.

The chain uses TRBV27 and TRBJ2-1, with D maybe TRBD2 (5 bases). V was trimmed by 2 bases and J by 12 bases, leaving 14 bases between them. CDR3 length: 13 amino acids. Germline CDR1 MNHEY, CDR2 SMNVEV (reference sequence). CDR3 nucleotides: TGTGCCAGCAGTTTACTGCTAGGTGGGAGGCAGTTCTTC. Translating it yields CASSLLLGGRQFF.